A selection of T cell receptor beta chains follows, all from one sample in a study of shared clonotypes between healthy human individuals. Here immunoSEQ multiplex PCR was the method, and the copy in TCRdb shows in-frame clones only, minus some. The sample lists about 480,000 clones, approximately 79% seen once, with about an eighth in the top ten. The sequenced material came from PBMCs. All receptors derive from a woman aged 35 to 49 in good health. Some clones in this sample may be carry-over from other donors' samples. CDR3s include the opening cysteine and the closing phenylalanine or tryptophan. Each record gives: V gene, D gene, J gene, clone size, CDR3 protein, CDR3 DNA. D genes are given only for firm matches. Clone size, where shown, is once, few, many, or a class for clones that have expanded.

>TRBV7-2|TRBD1|TRBJ2-4|-
CASSQLQGASTNIQYF
TGTGCCAGCAGCCAACTACAGGGGGCGTCGACTAACATTCAGTACTTC
>TRBV15|-|TRBJ1-5|-
CATSRDWATRGNQPQHF
TGTGCCACCAGCAGAGATTGGGCAACCCGAGGCAATCAGCCCCAGCATTTT
>TRBV2|TRBD1|TRBJ2-1|-
CASRTGGGSYNEQFF
TGTGCCAGCAGGACAGGGGGGGGCTCCTACAATGAGCAGTTCTTC
>TRBV7-9|-|TRBJ2-5|-
CASSTQGEETQYF
TGTGCCAGCAGCACACAGGGTGAAGAGACCCAGTACTTC
>TRBV4-1|TRBD2|TRBJ2-2|-
CASSQAGTRVRGELFF
TGCGCCAGCAGCCAAGCCGGGACTAGAGTCCGGGGGGAGCTGTTTTTT
>TRBV4-2|-|TRBJ2-2|-
CASSQEWADTGELFF
TGTGCCAGCAGCCAAGAGTGGGCAGACACCGGGGAGCTGTTTTTT
>TRBV19|TRBD1|TRBJ2-7|-
CASSFGEPGQVGLSSSEQYF
TGTGCCAGTAGTTTCGGGGAACCGGGACAGGTAGGACTCTCATCTTCCGAGCAGTACTTC
>TRBV18|-|TRBJ1-1|-
CASSPRGRGTEAFF
TGTGCCAGCTCACCACGCGGACGTGGCACTGAAGCTTTCTTT
>TRBV6-5|-|TRBJ1-4|few
CASSYADSLNEKLFF
TGTGCCAGCAGTTACGCGGACAGCCTCAATGAAAAACTGTTTTTT
>TRBV10-3|-|TRBJ2-7|-
CAISSEPLTEQYF
TGTGCCATCAGCTCAGAACCCTTGACCGAGCAGTACTTC
>TRBV9|TRBD1|TRBJ2-5|-
CASSPPTGSETQYF
TGTGCCAGCAGCCCCCCGACAGGGTCGGAGACCCAGTACTTC
>TRBV5-1|-|TRBJ1-1|-
CASSPTGLNTEAFF
TGCGCCAGCAGCCCTACAGGGTTGAACACTGAAGCTTTCTTT
>TRBV6-1|TRBD2|TRBJ2-7|few
CASRRTREQYF
TGTGCCAGCAGACGGACTAGGGAGCAGTACTTC
>TRBV28|-|TRBJ2-7|-
CASMGPLGNSYEQYF
TGTGCCAGCATGGGGCCATTGGGAAACTCCTACGAGCAGTACTTC
>TRBV5-6|-|TRBJ2-5|once
CASSLGFQETQYF
TGTGCCAGCAGCTTGGGCTTCCAAGAGACCCAGTACTTC
>TRBV6-1|-|TRBJ2-5|-
CASSWTAQETQYF
TGTGCCAGCAGCTGGACAGCCCAAGAGACCCAGTACTTC
>TRBV27|-|TRBJ1-2|-
CASSLSGGRKSYGYTF
TGTGCCAGCAGTTTATCCGGGGGACGGAAGAGCTATGGCTACACCTTC
>TRBV19|TRBD1|TRBJ1-5|few
CASSIGTGEKPQHF
TGTGCCAGTAGTATTGGGACAGGGGAAAAGCCCCAGCATTTT
>TRBV7-9|-|TRBJ2-7|-
CASSARSYEQYF
TGTGCCAGCAGCGCACGCTCCTACGAGCAGTACTTC
>TRBV30|TRBD1|TRBJ2-7|-
CAWSVTGDHEQYF
TGTGCCTGGAGTGTTACAGGGGATCACGAGCAGTACTTC
>TRBV19|-|TRBJ2-7|-
CASSIDRPLPQDDEQYF
TGTGCCAGTAGTATAGATCGTCCCCTCCCCCAAGATGACGAGCAGTACTTC
>TRBV6-6|TRBD1|TRBJ1-2|once
CASSFGQGGVYGYTF
TGTGCCAGCAGTTTCGGACAGGGGGGCGTCTATGGCTACACCTTC
>TRBV7-2|-|TRBJ2-2|-
CASSLQGTVGELFF
TGTGCCAGCAGCTTACAGGGGACGGTCGGGGAGCTGTTTTTT
>TRBV9|-|TRBJ1-3|-
CASTGNSGNTIYF
TGTGCCAGCACCGGGAACTCTGGAAACACCATATATTTT
>TRBV28|TRBD2|TRBJ2-1|-
CASSSPGTRGYNEQFF
TGTGCCAGCAGCTCACCCGGGACTAGGGGCTACAATGAGCAGTTCTTC
>TRBV6-1|-|TRBJ2-5|-
CASASFQTQYF
TGTGCCAGCGCAAGTTTCCAGACCCAGTACTTC
>TRBV30|TRBD2|TRBJ2-7|-
CAWRRGVSTYEQYF
TGTGCCTGGAGGCGGGGGGTAAGCACCTACGAGCAGTACTTC
>TRBV5-1|TRBD1|TRBJ2-7|-
CASSTGQGLGEQYF
TGCGCCAGCAGCACCGGACAGGGGCTGGGCGAGCAGTACTTC
>TRBV11-2|-|TRBJ2-3|-
CASSLDYTDTQYF
TGTGCCAGCAGCTTAGATTACACAGATACGCAGTATTTT
>TRBV6-1|TRBD2|TRBJ2-1|-
CASSEGPLAGVGYNEQFF
TGTGCCAGCAGTGAAGGGCCACTAGCGGGAGTAGGTTACAATGAGCAGTTCTTC
>TRBV5-8|-|TRBJ2-1|once
CASSQGGAAPSNEQFF
TGTGCCAGCAGCCAAGGGGGAGCGGCCCCCTCCAATGAGCAGTTCTTC
>TRBV5-8|TRBD2|TRBJ2-3|-
CAATAGGPDTQYF
TGTGCCGCCACAGCGGGAGGGCCAGATACGCAGTATTTT
>TRBV25-1|-|TRBJ2-5|-
CASSHPPQGQETQYF
TGTGCCAGCAGTCACCCCCCCCAGGGACAAGAGACCCAGTACTTC
>TRBV27|TRBD1|TRBJ1-4|-
CASSSLGTGTVTEKLFF
TGTGCCAGCAGTTCCCTTGGGACCGGGACAGTAACTGAAAAACTGTTTTTT
>TRBV14|TRBD1|TRBJ1-4|-
CASSQRPGQGGSEKLFF
TGTGCCAGCAGCCAAAGACCTGGACAGGGCGGGTCGGAAAAACTGTTTTTT
>TRBV7-9|TRBD1|TRBJ1-1|-
CASSLARGQGVEAFF
TGTGCCAGCAGCTTAGCGCGGGGACAGGGGGTTGAAGCTTTCTTT
>TRBV7-2|-|TRBJ1-2|-
CASSLTNPDYGYTF
TGTGCCAGCAGCTTAACAAACCCTGACTATGGCTACACCTTC
>TRBV5-1|-|TRBJ1-1|-
CASSSRPGPDTEAFF
TGCGCCAGCAGCTCTCGGCCGGGGCCGGACACTGAAGCTTTCTTT
>TRBV6-1|TRBD1|TRBJ2-6|-
CAGTGGGSGANVLTF
TGTGCCGGAACAGGGGGTGGGTCTGGGGCCAACGTCCTGACTTTC
>TRBV7-2|-|TRBJ2-2|-
CASSSRLGRGGELFF
TGTGCCAGCAGCTCCCGACTAGGGCGGGGCGGGGAGCTGTTTTTT
>TRBV6-5|TRBD2|TRBJ2-5|-
CASRHRLAEQETQYF
TGTGCCAGCAGACACCGACTAGCGGAACAAGAGACCCAGTACTTC
>TRBV28|-|TRBJ2-7|-
CASSSRTGIYEQYF
TGTGCCAGCAGTTCCCGGACCGGAATCTACGAGCAGTACTTC
>TRBV11-2|-|TRBJ1-1|-
CASSLVENTEAFF
TGTGCCAGCAGCTTAGTTGAGAACACTGAAGCTTTCTTT
>TRBV5-4|-|TRBJ1-2|-
CASSLEWTTSYGYTF
TGTGCCAGCAGCTTGGAGTGGACCACTTCCTATGGCTACACCTTC
>TRBV6-5|TRBD1|TRBJ2-7|-
CASTPTGTYEQYF
TGTGCCAGCACCCCGACAGGGACCTACGAGCAGTACTTC
>TRBV6-1|-|TRBJ1-4|-
CASSEYRGEGEKLFF
TGTGCCAGCAGTGAATATCGAGGGGAGGGGGAAAAACTGTTTTTT
>TRBV28|TRBD1|TRBJ2-7|-
CASSSTGDRDEQYF
TGTGCCAGCAGTTCAACAGGGGACAGGGACGAGCAGTACTTC
>TRBV11-3|TRBD1|TRBJ2-1|-
CASSLGDRAIVDEQFF
TGTGCCAGCAGCTTAGGGGACAGGGCGATCGTCGATGAGCAGTTCTTC
>TRBV28|TRBD1|TRBJ1-1|many
CASSLSSAGGTEAFF
TGTGCCAGCAGTTTATCTAGTGCAGGGGGTACTGAAGCTTTCTTT
>TRBV6-5|-|TRBJ2-7|-
CATFDRINEQYF
TGTGCCACCTTTGACAGGATCAACGAGCAGTACTTC
>TRBV4-1|TRBD2|TRBJ2-7|-
CASSPPEAGDTYEQYF
TGCGCCAGCAGCCCACCTGAAGCGGGGGATACCTACGAGCAGTACTTC
>TRBV19|TRBD1|TRBJ1-5|-
CASSISGQGFDQPQHF
TGTGCCAGTAGTATTAGCGGACAGGGGTTTGATCAGCCCCAGCATTTT
>TRBV7-9|TRBD2|TRBJ2-1|-
CASSALAGVSNEQFF
TGTGCCAGCAGCGCGCTAGCGGGAGTGAGCAATGAGCAGTTCTTC
>TRBV28|-|TRBJ2-7|-
CASSLGDEQYF
TGTGCCAGCAGCCTCGGGGACGAGCAGTACTTC